These 5 T cell receptor beta chains share one sample of origin, sequenced in a study of T cell responses to AZD1222 COVID-19 vaccine. Only in-frame clones appear in the TCRdb table, and some are missing; sequencing was by immunoSEQ multiplex PCR. The data show over 150,000 clones, 80% to 90% seen once. The sample here was peripheral blood, taken on day 0 of AZD1222 vaccination. Source of these receptors: an adult in good health.

The table lists this clone with a few counts. V and J are TRBV5-4 and TRBJ1-2, with D unresolved. V lost 4 bases to trimming and J lost 4 bases, with 14 bases between them. Germline V gene lookup returns CDR1 SGHNT and CDR2 YYREEE (reference sequence). The CDR3 length is 14 residues. CDR3 sequence reads: CASSPEWAPYGYTF. In DNA, the CDR3 is TGTGCCAGCAGCCCGGAATGGGCCCCCTATGGCTACACCTTC.

The rearrangement uses TRBV30 and TRBJ1-5, with no clear D. The germline V gene encodes CDR1 GTSNPN and CDR2 SVGIG (reference sequence). Trimming stripped 0 bases from V and 5 bases from J, with 14 bases between. The CDR3 sequence is 15 residues long. The DNA of the CDR3 is TGTGCCTGGAGTGTACGGACCGCGGTGGATCAGCCCCAGCATTTT. It encodes CAWSVRTAVDQPQHF.

The chain has TRBV4-3 and TRBJ2-4; the D gene is possibly TRBD2 (6 bases). The germline gives CDR1 LGHNA, CDR2 YSLEER. The germline V and J ends were trimmed by 0 bases and 1 base, with 19 bases remaining between them. The CDR3 runs 19 residues. CDR3 region: CASSQDLATGGTAKNIQYF. Here the CDR3 DNA reads TGCGCCAGCAGCCAAGACCTGGCCACTGGAGGGACGGCCAAAAACATTCAGTACTTC.

This clone was observed a single time. This chain connects TRBV6-2 or TRBV6-3 to TRBJ2-3, with D perhaps TRBD1 or TRBD2 (5 bases each). There are 13 residues in the CDR3. CDR1 is MNHEY and CDR2 is SVGEGT in the germline V gene. The V gene lost 2 bases and the J gene lost 4 bases, with 7 bases spanning the gap. CDR3 coding DNA: TGTGCCAGCAGTTACGGGACGCCAGATACGCAGTATTTT. This codes for CASSYGTPDTQYF.

The gene calls are TRBV5-1 and TRBJ2-7; the match to TRBD1 covers 8 bases. Germline trimming cut 3 bases from V and 0 bases from J; bases unmatched to any gene: 5. From germline, CDR1 is SGHRS and CDR2 YFSETQ. The CDR3 loop spans 15 amino acids. CDR3 nucleotide sequence: TGCGCCAGCAGCTATGGACAGGGTGACTCCTACGAGCAGTACGTC. It yields the protein CASSYGQGDSYEQYV.